This T cell receptor beta chain was found in a study of blood T cell repertoires in COVID-19. Study-wide context: From T cells, B-cell-depleted T cells, or PBMCs came the material, which was cDNA or gDNA.

Source study methods: Estimation of nucleated cell counts was performed using reference gene primer amplification. TCRdb's table, derived via immunoSEQ multiplex PCR, lists solely in-frame clones and lacks some. V and J calls and clone size come straight from that table; D and trimming were deduced from the DNA. This table has 250,000 to 400,000 clones, roughly 90% appearing once. Seattle's enrolled individuals joined amid active infection and were then monitored longitudinally. Specimen: peripheral blood. The receptor was derived from a woman aged 25 to 39 with COVID-19, enrolled during active disease.

In DNA, the CDR3 is TGTGCCAGCAGCGACACCGCAGATCCCCCCACTGAAGCTTTCTTT. This encodes CASSDTADPPTEAFF. This rearrangement joins TRBV9 to TRBJ1-1; D ambiguous. The CDR3 contains 15 residues. The V gene's germline CDR1 is SGDLS and CDR2 YYNGEE. The V gene lost 3 bases and the J gene lost 4 bases, with 16 bases spanning the gap.